These 20 T cell receptor beta chains were sequenced from one sample in a study of blood T cells in healthy people across ages. A J-beta primer mix and a sample-barcoded 5' primer were used in a second PCR of about 6 to 12 cycles. TCRdb reanalysed the 5' RACE reads using MiXCR and keeps one entry per CDR3 protein. The profile shows roughly 680,000 distinct CDR3 sequences, around 20% of them singletons. The sample taken for sequencing was blood. These receptors all stem from a man aged 65 to 79 in good health.

The chain employs TRBV25-1 and TRBJ2-7; D gene ambiguous. CDR1 and CDR2 (germline): MGHDK, SYGVNS. This CDR3 region has 14 residues. V was trimmed by 5 bases and J by 6 bases, leaving 17 bases between them. The CDR3 region is CASSPPRTLLEQYF. For the CDR3, the DNA is TGTGCCAGCAGTCCACCCCGGACCCTCCTCGAGCAGTACTTC.

The rearrangement links TRBV12-3 or TRBV12-4 to TRBJ2-1; D is unclear. The CDR3 totals 13 residues. V lost 4 bases, J lost 8 bases, and 12 bases lay in between. The CDR3 DNA reads TGTGCCAGCAGTTGTCAGCATTGTGATGAGCAGTTCTTC. The encoded protein is CASSCQHCDEQFF.

This clonotype was seen only a few times. The chain has TRBV5-1 and TRBJ2-5, with 12 bases matching TRBD1. Germline V gives CDR1 SGHRS, CDR2 YFSETQ. Germline trimming cut 4 bases from V and 6 bases from J; bases unmatched to any gene: 7. CDR3 length: 15 amino acids. The CDR3 DNA reads TGCGCCAGCAGCGACGGGACAGGGGGCTGGAAGACCCAGTACTTC. This translates into CASSDGTGGWKTQYF.

This chain uses TRBV28 with TRBJ1-6; a possible D gene is TRBD1 (6 bases). This CDR3 is built from 15 residues. The ends were cut back, 3 bases at V and 8 bases at J, with 14 bases in the middle. Germline values: CDR1 MDHEN, CDR2 SYDVKM. Written as DNA, the CDR3 is TGTGCCAGCAGTTTTAGGGCAGGGACATATTCACCCCTCCACTTT. This translates into CASSFRAGTYSPLHF.

This clonotype was observed a few times. Here the CDR3 DNA reads TGTGCCAGCAGGTCGTTCCGCTGGGGCTCCACCGGGGAGCTGTTTTTT. It encodes CASRSFRWGSTGELFF. The chain carries TRBV6-2 or TRBV6-3 and TRBJ2-2, with D perhaps TRBD1 (5 bases). Trimming cost V 6 bases and J 4 bases, with 18 bases left between them. The V gene's germline CDR1 is MNHEY and CDR2 SVGEGT. The CDR3 runs 16 residues.

This clonotype was detected a few times. Here the CDR3 reads CSAFGSAETQYF. The CDR3 nucleotides read TGCAGTGCTTTTGGTTCTGCAGAGACCCAGTACTTC. The chain has TRBV20-1 and TRBJ2-5; D unresolved. Looked up from germline, CDR1 is DFQATT and CDR2 is SNEGSKA (reference sequence). The length of the CDR3 is 12 residues. V lost 5 bases to trimming and J lost 4 bases, with 11 bases between them.

This clonotype was seen many times. The gene calls are TRBV7-2 and TRBJ2-2; D might be TRBD2 (6 bases). The V gene's germline CDR1 is SGHTA and CDR2 FQGNSA. The CDR3 consists of 15 residues. Between the trimmed V and J ends, which lost 2 bases and 1 base, there was a span of 8 bases. In DNA form, the CDR3 reads TGTGCCAGCAGCTTATATAGCGGGAACACCGGGGAGCTGTTTTTT. Protein sequence: CASSLYSGNTGELFF.

The chain is built from TRBV20-1 and TRBJ2-7; 11 positions match TRBD1. With V trimmed by 5 bases and J by 3 bases, 3 bases remained unmatched. Germline CDR1 and CDR2: DFQATT and SNEGSKA (reference sequence). The CDR3 spans 13 residues. CDR3 sequence reads: CSAGGQGDYEQYF. CDR3 DNA: TGCAGTGCTGGGGGACAGGGGGACTACGAGCAGTACTTC.

This clonotype was seen only a few times. This sequence joins TRBV20-1 and TRBJ2-1, with D possibly being TRBD1 or TRBD2 (5 bases each). Germline V gene sequence: CDR1 DFQATT, CDR2 SNEGSKA (reference sequence). The CDR3 has 15 amino acids. V lost 2 bases and J 2 bases, leaving 13 bases between the germline ends. The CDR3 DNA reads TGCAGTGCTAGACGAGGGGTAATTGCCTACAATGAGCAGTTCTTC. Translation gives CSARRGVIAYNEQFF.

In its sample, this clonotype was seen many times. The chain has TRBV28 and TRBJ2-5; 7 bases match TRBD2. With 4 bases clipped from V and 1 base from J, the junction kept 3 bases outside the gene matches. This CDR3 spans 14 amino acids. In germline, CDR1 is MDHEN, CDR2 SYDVKM. The CDR3 loop is CASSWGGIQETQYF. The CDR3 bases are TGTGCCAGCAGTTGGGGGGGGATCCAAGAGACCCAGTACTTC.

In its sample, this clonotype was seen a few times. This chain links TRBV20-1 with TRBJ2-5, with D perhaps given as TRBD1 or TRBD2 (6 bases each). The germline CDR1 and CDR2 sequences are DFQATT and SNEGSKA (reference sequence). This CDR3 contains 15 residues. Trimming removed 2 bases from V and 6 bases from J, with 19 bases in between. The CDR3 protein is CSARSGSQGLQTQYF. DNA of the CDR3: TGCAGTGCTAGATCCGGGAGCCAGGGGTTACAGACCCAGTACTTC.

This clonotype was seen a few times. The rearrangement links TRBV20-1 to TRBJ2-5; 10 nucleotides match TRBD2. Trimming took 0 bases from V and 4 from J; bases not matched to a gene: 5. The germline CDR1 and CDR2 sequences are DFQATT and SNEGSKA (reference sequence). There are 15 residues in the CDR3. The DNA of the CDR3 is TGCAGTGCTAGAGATGACAGCGGGAGGGTAGAGACCCAGTACTTC. Residues: CSARDDSGRVETQYF.

This clonotype came up a few times. V usage is TRBV20-1 and J usage is TRBJ2-1, with D perhaps TRBD2 (5 bases). The last part of the DNA fits TRBJ2-5 better; the J call may be wrong. The CDR3 totals 13 residues. The V gene's germline CDR1 is DFQATT and CDR2 SNEGSKA (reference sequence). The CDR3 loop reads CSARRSDGETQYF. CDR3 nucleotides: TGCAGTGCTAGACGTAGCGACGGGGAGACCCAGTACTTC.

In its sample, this clonotype was seen a few times. This rearrangement joins TRBV3-1 to TRBJ1-1; 11 bases agree with TRBD1. The CDR3 covers 16 residues. Trimming at V came to 0 bases and at J to 3 bases, leaving 3 bases not matched to a gene. From germline, CDR1 is LGHDT and CDR2 YNNKEL (reference sequence). CDR3 loop: CASSQEGTGGDTEAFF. The CDR3 nucleotides are TGTGCCAGCAGCCAAGAAGGGACAGGGGGGGACACTGAAGCTTTCTTT.

A few counts support this clonotype. The chain combines TRBV14 with TRBJ2-5; a weak D match, TRBD2 (6 bases). The J call may be in error: the DNA end matches TRBJ2-7 better. This CDR3 contains 15 residues. Germline-derived CDR1 and CDR2 are SGHDN and FVKESK. CDR3 bases: TGTGCCAGCAGCCCCCGGGGGATCAGCTCCTACGAGCAGTACTTC. Residues: CASSPRGISSYEQYF.

The chain carries TRBV5-1 and TRBJ2-5; 8 bases are shared with TRBD1. The J call may be incorrect, as the DNA end agrees better with TRBJ2-1. The CDR3 sequence is 14 residues long. Germline V lookup: CDR1 SGHRS, CDR2 YFSETQ. In DNA form, the CDR3 reads TGCGCCAGCAGCAGCGGACAGGGAGGAGATGAGCAGTTCTTC. It encodes CASSSGQGGDEQFF.

J is TRBJ2-5 and V is TRBV24-1; D possibly corresponds to TRBD1 (5 bases). The CDR3 runs to 15 residues. V was cut by 1 base and J by 3 bases, with 11 bases left in between. The V gene's germline CDR1 is KGHDR and CDR2 SFDVKD. The CDR3 sequence is CATSDLRAGKETQYF. CDR3 nucleotides: TGTGCCACCAGTGATTTAAGGGCAGGGAAAGAGACCCAGTACTTC.

This clonotype was counted ten times or more. V is TRBV12-3 or TRBV12-4 and J is TRBJ2-1; 14 bases map to TRBD2. This CDR3 is 16 amino acids long. Trimming cost V 4 bases and J 7 bases; bases outside gene matches: 6. CDR3: CASSSAGTSGSNEQFF. CDR3 in DNA: TGTGCCAGCAGTTCCGCCGGGACTAGCGGGAGTAATGAGCAGTTCTTC.

DNA for the CDR3: TGTGCCAGCAGCGCAGGGGGACAACTGAATTCACCCCTCCACTTT. Translated, it gives CASSAGGQLNSPLHF. V gene TRBV9 combines with J gene TRBJ1-6; 7 bases are a match to TRBD1. There are 15 residues in the CDR3. Germline values: CDR1 SGDLS, CDR2 YYNGEE. With V trimmed by 3 bases and J by 7 bases, 7 bases remained unmatched.

The gene calls are TRBV10-3 and TRBJ1-3, with 7 bases matching TRBD1. The length of the CDR3 is 18 residues. CDR1 is ENHRY and CDR2 is SYGVKD in the germline V gene. V shed 8 bases and J 6 bases; nucleotides not matched to a gene: 22. The CDR3 DNA follows: TGTGCCATCGGTACCGGGACAGAGTTTTCAGCTCTGGCAAACACCATATATTTT. As protein: CAIGTGTEFSALANTIYF.